Listed below are T cell receptor beta chains from one sample, sequenced in a study of T-cell reconstitution after alpha-beta-depleted transplantation in children. TCRdb recomputed calls from the PCR reads with MiXCR, one row per CDR3 protein. Among approximately 200,000 distinct CDR3 sequences listed, 6.3% were seen once. Sequenced material: PBMCs, taken before TCRalphabeta/CD19-depleted stem cell transplant. The receptors derive from a girl in the first two years of life with combined immunodeficiency, due to receive a stem cell transplant. Each CDR3 is given with its conserved first and last residue. A D gene is named only where the DNA matches it firmly. A clone size is listed for some rows: how often the clone was seen (once, few, many), or a class if it is expanded.

size | J | V | D | DNA | CDR3
. | TRBJ1-3 | TRBV7-9 | . | TGTGCCAGCAGCCAGAGGGGTTGGAACACCATATATTTT | CASSQRGWNTIYF
few | TRBJ2-4 | TRBV6-5 | TRBD2 | TGTGCCAGCAGTTCTCTAGCGGGAGTTTCGGGATCGTCCAAAAACATTCAGTACTTC | CASSSLAGVSGSSKNIQYF
many | TRBJ2-5 | TRBV7-9 | TRBD1 | TGTGCCAGCAGCTCGACAGGGTTGGAGACCCAGTACTTC | CASSSTGLETQYF
many | TRBJ2-2 | TRBV7-2 | TRBD1 | TGTGCCAGCAGCTTGGTACCGGGACAGGGGACGTCCGGGGAGCTGTTTTTT | CASSLVPGQGTSGELFF
many | TRBJ2-1 | TRBV7-3 | . | TGTGCCAGCAGCCTGGTCAATGACAATGAGCAGTTCTTC | CASSLVNDNEQFF
. | TRBJ2-4 | TRBV12-3/TRBV12-4 | . | TGTGCCAGCAGTTTAGCCGGGGGTAGAGAAAACATTCAGTACTTC | CASSLAGGRENIQYF
many | TRBJ2-7 | TRBV7-9 | . | TGTGCCAGCAGCTTAGAGCTCCGTTTATTCGAGCAGTACTTC | CASSLELRLFEQYF
many | TRBJ1-2 | TRBV11-2 | . | TGTGCCAGCAGCTTAGCCACGGTGGGTGGCTACACCTTC | CASSLATVGGYTF
many | TRBJ1-5 | TRBV9 | TRBD1 | TGTGCCAGCAGCGCTTCCCCGACAGGGGAACAGCCCCAGCATTTT | CASSASPTGEQPQHF
many | TRBJ1-5 | TRBV12-3/TRBV12-4 | TRBD1 | TGTGCCAGCAGAACAGGGGGTCAGCCCCAGCATTTT | CASRTGGQPQHF
few | TRBJ1-1 | TRBV30 | . | TGTGCCCGTTTGAGCGGGAGCACTGAAGCTTTCTTT | CARLSGSTEAFF